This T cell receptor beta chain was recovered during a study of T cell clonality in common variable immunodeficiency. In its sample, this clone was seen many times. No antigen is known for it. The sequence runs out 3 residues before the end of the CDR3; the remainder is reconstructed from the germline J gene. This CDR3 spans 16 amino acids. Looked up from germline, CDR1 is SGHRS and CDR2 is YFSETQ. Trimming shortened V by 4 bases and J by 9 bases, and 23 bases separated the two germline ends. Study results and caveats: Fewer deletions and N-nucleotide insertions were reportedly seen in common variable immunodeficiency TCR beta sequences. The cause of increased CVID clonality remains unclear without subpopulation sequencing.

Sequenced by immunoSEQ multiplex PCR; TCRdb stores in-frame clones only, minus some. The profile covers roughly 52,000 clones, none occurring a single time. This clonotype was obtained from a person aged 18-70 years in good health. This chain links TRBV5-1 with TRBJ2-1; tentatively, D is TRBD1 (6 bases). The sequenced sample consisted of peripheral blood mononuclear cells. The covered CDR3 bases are TGCGCCAGCAGCCAAAATTGGGACAAAACCCTGGGTGAG. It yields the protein CASSQNWDKTLGE. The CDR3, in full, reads CASSQNWDKTLGEQFF.